The clone carrying this T cell receptor beta chain was detected ten times or more. This sample was included in a study of T cells in Graves' hyperthyroidism and ophthalmopathy. Germline V gene sequence: CDR1 SNHLY, CDR2 FYNNEI. Trimming pared 5 bases from V and 5 bases from J, leaving 16 bases between. The CDR3 has 15 amino acids. Amplified regions were TCR beta CDR3 sequences from RNA transcripts. The primer set for the first-round RT-PCR of the TCR CDR3 was HTBI. Each CDR3 protein is one row after TCRdb ran MiXCR on the multiplex PCR reads. The sample lists 650,000 to 700,000 distinct CDR3 sequences, roughly 17% occurring once.

Material for sequencing was blood. The chain employs TRBV2 and TRBJ1-5; D is possibly TRBD1 (5 bases). The source of this sequence is a man between 45 and 60 years old with Graves' hyperthyroidism. The CDR3 sequence is CASSYSPGRDQPQHF. CDR3 DNA: TGTGCCAGCAGTTATAGCCCAGGGAGAGATCAGCCCCAGCATTTT.